A selection of T cell receptor beta chains follows, all from one sample in a study of blood T cell repertoires in COVID-19. Method: immunoSEQ multiplex PCR; TCRdb's copy keeps in-frame clones and lacks some. Found here are about 220,000 clones, 82% of them singletons; the top ten hold 3.5% to 4%. Sequencing input: peripheral blood. Receptors were obtained from a woman older than 75 with acute or convalescent COVID-19. The CDR3 runs from the conserved cysteine through the conserved F or W. Each record gives: V gene, J gene, CDR3 protein.

>TRBV15|TRBJ1-5
CATSRDYGRSQPQHF
>TRBV18|TRBJ1-2
CASSPGSGNAYGYTF
>TRBV2|TRBJ1-2
CASRTDIYGYTF
>TRBV10-1|TRBJ2-7
CASSSRLVMVEQYF
>TRBV12-5|TRBJ2-5
CASGFPTGTQYF
>TRBV6-6|TRBJ1-2
CASSLSTGQGANYGYTF
>TRBV11-3|TRBJ2-1
CASSSERTSGEFF
>TRBV13|TRBJ2-3
CASSLEWASGEGTDTQYF
>TRBV10-1|TRBJ2-2
CASRGEGPGELFF
>TRBV24-1|TRBJ2-1
CATSDSLVSEQFF
>TRBV19|TRBJ1-1
CASSRGDRAEAFF
>TRBV11-3|TRBJ1-6
CASSYIYLQGWESPLHF
>TRBV5-1|TRBJ1-1
CASSLTSAGSVTEAFF
>TRBV29-1|TRBJ2-5
CSVARDRSEETQYF
>TRBV3-1/TRBV3-2|TRBJ2-7
CASSPGIAGGYEQYF
>TRBV3-1/TRBV3-2|TRBJ1-4
CASSHGHGEKLFF
>TRBV20-1|TRBJ2-7
CSASPEGRFYEQYF
>TRBV18|TRBJ2-2
CASSPAIQGANTGELFF
>TRBV6-5|TRBJ2-1
CASSPRGSSYNEQFF
>TRBV2|TRBJ1-5
CASSPTGKGFQPQHF
>TRBV7-2|TRBJ2-1
CASSWGKTGEQFF
>TRBV5-1|TRBJ1-6
CASSLEGGVVDSPLHF
>TRBV5-4|TRBJ1-1
CASSLDGPTGSGTEAFF
>TRBV7-9|TRBJ2-5
CASSYPTPRGQETQYF
>TRBV19|TRBJ2-5
CASSLGTSGALPQYF
>TRBV11-2|TRBJ2-3
CASSAQRPPTDTQYF
>TRBV19|TRBJ1-1
CASSDQGGTEAFF
>TRBV7-9|TRBJ1-1
CASRDGQLMNTEAFF
>TRBV3-1/TRBV3-2|TRBJ1-6
CASSHGGPLHF
>TRBV19|TRBJ1-1
CASSPRDTEAFF
>TRBV3-1/TRBV3-2|TRBJ2-1
CASSLQRRGAQEQFF
>TRBV24-1|TRBJ2-6
CATVPGTHSGANVLTF
>TRBV6-1|TRBJ1-5
CASSESVQGYNQPQHF
>TRBV6-5|TRBJ1-5
CASRLRGASNQPQHF
>TRBV15|TRBJ1-4
CATSRVQGGGEKLFF
>TRBV27|TRBJ1-3
CASPSPPRSSGNTIYF
>TRBV7-2|TRBJ2-1
CASSLEQANNEQFF
>TRBV20-1|TRBJ1-2
CSASLRDRVFYGYTF
>TRBV19|TRBJ1-1
CASSPPGPEAFF
>TRBV19|TRBJ1-5
CASRGWQGNQPQHF
>TRBV19|TRBJ1-1
CASSPGSLMNTEAFF
>TRBV6-5|TRBJ2-7
CASTINRELPYEQYF
>TRBV6-5|TRBJ2-5
CASSSTGATRTQYF
>TRBV11-2|TRBJ1-1
CASNWAGLNTEAFF
>TRBV16|TRBJ2-3
CASSQSGGRSTDTQYF
>TRBV2|TRBJ2-1
CASSDSGGSYNEQFF
>TRBV19|TRBJ1-1
CASSVQGGFRTEAFF
>TRBV5-4|TRBJ2-5
CASSPTTGGGETQYF
>TRBV19|TRBJ1-2
CASSPGTGPDGYTF